This T cell receptor (beta chain) derives from a study of blood T cells in healthy people across ages. Looked up from germline, CDR1 is LNHDA and CDR2 is SQIVND (reference sequence). This CDR3 comprises 15 residues. V lost 4 bases and J 0 bases, leaving 11 bases between the germline ends. Together with a sample-barcoded 5' primer, a J-beta primer mix was included in a second PCR lasting roughly 7 to 11 cycles. MiXCR, applied by TCRdb to the 5' RACE reads, yields one record per CDR3 protein. The sample records about 970,000 distinct CDR3 sequences, approximately 50% being singletons. This sequence joins TRBV19 and TRBJ2-3; no definite D call. The material sequenced was blood. The sequence was obtained from a woman aged 60-70 years in good health. This CDR3 is CASSTRADSTDTQYF. The CDR3, as DNA: TGTGCCAGTAGTACCCGGGCGGATAGCACAGATACGCAGTATTTT.